The present entry profiles one T cell receptor beta chain with its context. The antigen it recognizes is unknown. No qualities accompany the bases; no much larger clone lies one base away. The sample belongs to a study of CD8 T cells in ankylosing spondylitis (dated by TCRdb to the late 2010s). In the study overall: The study set out to find disease-linked TCR variants by profiling T cell receptor beta repertoires in ankylosing spondylitis patients and healthy donors. In total, the full study cohort was made up of 95 to 110 healthy donors and about two dozen ankylosing spondylitis patients. Peripheral blood was sampled, and synovial fluid was additionally collected from ankylosing spondylitis patients. On the study overall, not on this receptor specifically: Blood from ankylosing spondylitis patients appeared to be characterized by a TCR beta motif composed of roughly 8 highly homologous amino acid variants. The disease-linked clones had a CD8+ phenotype and were found at relatively low frequencies in peripheral blood. Some TCR beta motif variants had previously been reported in synovial fluid and blood of reactive arthritis patients, which suggested common disease-initiation mechanisms. According to the report, matched synovial fluid samples from ankylosing spondylitis patients were significantly enriched for the disease-linked clones.

Reads for this sample came from an Illumina HiSeq 2500. Quantitative 5'-RACE with molecular barcodes was the method used to prepare the TCR beta libraries. In the source study's methods: Disease-linked TCR variants were identified with a new computational method built on a probabilistic model of VDJ rearrangement. Using fastp at Q25 and MiXCR, TCRdb reprocessed the public reads and kept productive beta chains. Every entry covers one CDR3 protein and lists the most common genes and DNA from its rows. TCRdb's processing, not the authors', yielded these V and J calls. The table for this sample lists 390,000 or so distinct CDR3 sequences; under 25% of them were counted only once. The ten largest clones capture about 16% of the sample. V sheds 7 bases and J sheds 2 bases, leaving 17 bases between their ends. From its cysteine to its phenylalanine, the CDR3 spans 16 amino acids. Here the CDR3 DNA is all that survives: 48 bases in frame from base 1. The germline V gene (reference sequence) yields MNHEY for CDR1 and SMNVEV for CDR2.

The receptor was derived from a male donor with ankylosing spondylitis. This receptor chain uses TRBV27 and TRBJ2-2, with a weak D call of TRBD2 (6 bases match). What was sequenced was blood, either unsorted or a sorted T cell fraction (not recorded which). The nucleotides are TGTGCCAGCACCCTTTGGGGGACTCTTAACACCGGGGAGCTGTTTTTT. Its product reads: CASTLWGTLNTGELFF.